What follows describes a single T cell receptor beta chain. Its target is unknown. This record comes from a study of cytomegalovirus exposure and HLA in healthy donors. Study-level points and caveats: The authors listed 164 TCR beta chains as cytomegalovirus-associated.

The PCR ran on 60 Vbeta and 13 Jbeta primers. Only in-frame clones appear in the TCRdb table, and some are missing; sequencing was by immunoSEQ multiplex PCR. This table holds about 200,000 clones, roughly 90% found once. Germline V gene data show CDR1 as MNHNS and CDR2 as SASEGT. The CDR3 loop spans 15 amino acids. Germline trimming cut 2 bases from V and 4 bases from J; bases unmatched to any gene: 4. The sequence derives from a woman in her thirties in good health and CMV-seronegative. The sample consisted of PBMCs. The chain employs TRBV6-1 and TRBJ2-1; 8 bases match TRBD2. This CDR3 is CASSELSGRYNEQFF. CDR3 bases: TGTGCCAGCAGTGAATTAAGCGGGAGATACAATGAGCAGTTCTTC.